Given below is one T cell receptor beta chain in context. The antigen remains undetermined. Repertoires were generated with immunoSEQ multiplex PCR, while TCRdb's copy carries only in-frame clones and drops some. The sample contains about 140,000 clones, 92% of which appear only once. The CDR3 covers 15 residues. The V gene's germline CDR1 is SGHRS and CDR2 YFSETQ. Trimming cost V 0 bases and J 8 bases, with 14 bases left between them. This specimen comes from a study of CD4+ T cells in melanoma. Study observations and caveats: A reported correlation linked neoantigen-specific CD4+ T cells to CD8+, macrophage and B cell function. Diverse differentiation states were reported for melanoma neoantigen-specific CD4+ T cells.

The sequence was collected from a human donor with melanoma. J is TRBJ2-2 and V is TRBV5-1; D possibly corresponds to TRBD1 (6 bases). This CDR3 is CASSLEGQTRGELFF. CDR3 DNA: TGCGCCAGCAGCTTGGAGGGACAAACCAGAGGGGAGCTGTTTTTT.